This section outlines one T cell receptor beta chain sequence together with its context. Its antigen is currently unknown. The treatment was: roughly nine-day PBMC culture with coronavirus spike peptide pools or control peptides (ViraFEST assay). Sequencing of cultured CD4+ T cell DNA used the Oncomine TCR Beta short-read assay. Genomic DNA was isolated from CD4+ T cells that had been cultured. TCRdb processed the PCR reads anew with MiXCR; each CDR3 protein has one entry. The sample has about 13,000 distinct CDR3 sequences, over 35% seen once; the top ten hold around 7.8%. The sample is drawn from a study of vaccination and CD4 T cells after COVID-19. Study background: Convalescent cases consisted of six males and four females, of whom two were Hispanic. Whole-study findings and limits: 304 of 307 vaccine-specific clones from convalescent patients were spike mono-reactive.

The CDR3 extends over 15 amino acids. Looked up from germline, CDR1 is SGHNT and CDR2 is YYREEE (reference sequence). Unmatched junction bases numbered 7, after V lost 3 bases and J lost 1 base. This sequence originates from a human donor who had recovered from COVID-19. The V and J genes are TRBV5-4 and TRBJ2-7; TRBD1 matches 7 bases. The source was CD4+ T cells from blood, cultured in vitro, collected after SARS-CoV-2 vaccination. The CDR3 DNA reads TGTGCCAGCAGCTCAGACAGGGCTACGTCCTACGAGCAGTACTTC. The encoded protein is CASSSDRATSYEQYF.